The 26 T cell receptor beta chains reported below all come from one sample, sequenced in a study of read filtering for tumor transcriptome and immune sequencing. Molecular barcoded adaptors covering alpha/delta and beta/gamma chains were used on approximately 400 ng RNA. TCRdb redid the calling of the reads with MiXCR, one entry per CDR3 protein. The top ten clones hold roughly 17% of a sample with 50,000 or so distinct CDR3 sequences, 10% to 15% of them seen once. The sequencing sample was made of a population of CD138-negative cells sorted from bone marrow. These receptors all stem from a donor aged 40 or older with multiple myeloma.

This clonotype has at least ten counts. The chain carries TRBV5-1 and TRBJ2-7; possibly TRBD1 for D (5 bases). V was clipped by 4 bases and J by 1 base, with 12 bases between them. The CDR3 consists of 14 residues. CDR1 and CDR2 from the germline V gene are SGHRS and YFSETQ. The CDR3 is CASSRGQSSYEQYF. CDR3 nucleotides: TGCGCCAGCAGCAGAGGACAAAGTTCCTACGAGCAGTACTTC.

This clonotype was counted ten times or more. This chain connects TRBV24-1 to TRBJ2-5; possible D gene TRBD2, 5 bases. CDR3 size: 15 residues. V lost 5 bases to trimming and J lost 0 bases, with 12 bases between them. Germline CDR1 reads KGHDR; CDR2 reads SFDVKD. CDR3 sequence reads: CATSVPFGNQETQYF. The CDR3 nucleotides read TGTGCCACCAGTGTCCCATTCGGGAACCAAGAGACCCAGTACTTC.

A remark on this clonotype: An end of the junction differs from the germline gene, which may be a read error. The chain employs TRBV19 and TRBJ2-6; D call uncertain. Per the germline V gene, CDR1 is LNHDA and CDR2 is SQIVND (reference sequence). The CDR3 contains 13 residues. The CDR3 DNA follows: TGTGCCAGTATCGCCTCTTGGGCCAACGTCCTGACTTTC. Translated: CASIASWANVLTF.

To note about this clonotype: Possible read error: a much larger clone is one base away. CDR3 in DNA: TGTGCCAGCTCACCACCGGGACAGGGAAACCAGAACACTGAAGCTTTCTTT. This sequence encodes CASSPPGQGNQNTEAFF. V usage is TRBV18 and J usage is TRBJ1-1, with 9 bases that match TRBD1. Per the germline V gene, CDR1 is KGHSH and CDR2 is LQKENI. The CDR3 runs to 17 residues. V shed 0 bases, J shed 1 base, and the junction held 6 bases outside the gene matches.

In its sample, this clonotype was seen many times. The chain has TRBV6-1 and TRBJ2-1; weak D call: TRBD2 (7 bases). Trimming removed 4 bases from V and 9 bases from J, with 16 bases in between. The CDR3 contains 14 residues. Germline CDR1 is MNHNS and CDR2 is SASEGT. CDR3 DNA sequence: TGTGCCAGCAGTGTGACCGGGGGGCCCCTTGAGCAGTTCTTC. This encodes CASSVTGGPLEQFF.

On this clonotype itself: This may be a read error: a much more frequent sequence differs by one nucleotide. The J gene is TRBJ2-1, the V gene TRBV27; perhaps TRBD2 as D (6 bases). V was cut by 5 bases and J by 5 bases, with 13 bases left in between. This CDR3 has 14 amino acids. Germline V gives CDR1 MNHEY, CDR2 SMNVEV (reference sequence). CDR3 residues: CASSPRLDHNEQFF. CDR3 DNA sequence: TGTGCCAGCAGTCCCCGACTAGATCACAATGAGCAGTTCTTC.

This clonotype showed up many times. V gene TRBV6-1 combines with J gene TRBJ1-5; D unresolved. The CDR3 has 14 amino acids. Trimming removed 8 bases at V and 0 bases at J, with 11 bases between. Germline-derived CDR1 and CDR2 are MNHNS and SASEGT. The CDR3 loop is CASGTLLSNQPQHF. The DNA for the CDR3 is TGTGCCAGCGGTACGCTCCTTAGCAATCAGCCCCAGCATTTT.

This clonotype was found many times. The genes are TRBV6-1 and TRBJ2-3; no definite D call. The germline gives CDR1 MNHNS, CDR2 SASEGT. V was trimmed by 3 bases and J by 1 base, leaving 11 bases between them. The CDR3 runs 15 residues. CDR3 DNA: TGTGCCAGCAGTGATTTTTGGGGTGGCACAGATACGCAGTATTTT. This encodes CASSDFWGGTDTQYF.

Concerning this clonotype itself: With a much larger clone just one base away, this may be a read error. Since the CDR3 does not end with the conserved phenylalanine or tryptophan, this likely comes from a read error. J is TRBJ1-1 and V is TRBV28, with 8 bases fitting TRBD1. The CDR3 covers 12 residues. CDR1 MDHEN and CDR2 SYDVKM come from the germline V gene. Trimming cost V 2 bases and J 10 bases; bases outside gene matches: 3. CDR3 sequence (DNA): TGTGCCAGCAGTTTAGGACAGGGTGGAGCTTTCCTT. Its translation: CASSLGQGGAFL.

This clonotype has a count of ten or more. The chain has TRBV11-2 and TRBJ2-5; D is unresolved. CDR3 length: 14 residues. Trimming removed 2 bases from V and 5 bases from J, with 12 bases in between. Germline assignment: CDR1 SGHAT and CDR2 FQNNGV. As DNA, the CDR3 is TGTGCCAGCAGCTTACACAGCTCCCGGGAGACCCAGTACTTC. Its translation: CASSLHSSRETQYF. The full variable domain, in which reference TRBV11-2 and TRBJ2-5 provide the parts outside the CDR3, is EAGVAQSPRYKIIEKRQSVAFWCNPISGHATLYWYQQILGQGPKLLIQFQNNGVVDDSQLPKDRFSAERLKGVDSTLKIQPAKLEDSAVYLCASSLHSSRETQYFGPGTRLLVL.

This clonotype was recorded a few times. It is likely a read error, because the conserved phenylalanine at the end of the CDR3 is missing. This chain connects TRBV12-5 to TRBJ2-7; 7 bases line up with TRBD1. This CDR3 is built from 15 residues. Germline values: CDR1 LGHNT, CDR2 FRNRAP. Germline trimming cut 1 base from V and 2 bases from J; bases unmatched to any gene: 5. The CDR3 reads CASGLDRGGTYEQYL. As DNA, the CDR3 is TGTGCTAGTGGTTTGGACAGGGGTGGGACCTACGAGCAGTACCTC.

With regard to this clonotype: The germline gene is not matched at one end of the junction; a read error may be the cause. The V call is TRBV6-6, the J call TRBJ1-1; 7 positions agree with TRBD1. Germline V gives CDR1 MNHNY, CDR2 SVGAGI (reference sequence). The CDR3 is 14 amino acids. The CDR3 loop reads CASSLDRVRSEASF. CDR3 in DNA: TGTGCCAGCAGTCTAGACAGGGTTCGTTCTGAAGCTTCCTTT.

This clonotype was seen many times. The chain has TRBV4-2 and TRBJ1-1; 10 bases align to TRBD1. The germline CDR1 and CDR2 sequences are LGHNA and YNFKEQ. The V segment lost 1 base and the J segment 1 base; nucleotides outside the gene matches: 12. This CDR3 comprises 19 residues. CDR3 sequence: CASSQVRRDRGSANTEAFF. The CDR3 nucleotides read TGTGCCAGCAGCCAAGTTCGCCGGGACAGGGGTTCCGCGAACACTGAAGCTTTCTTT.

This clonotype was observed a few times. The chain links TRBV6-1 to TRBJ2-7; D unresolved. The germline CDR1 and CDR2 sequences are MNHNS and SASEGT. Deletions cut 7 bases from V and 1 base from J, with 11 bases between. The CDR3 runs to 13 residues. The CDR3 protein is CASTHGKSYEQYF. In nucleotides, the CDR3 is TGTGCCAGCACCCATGGCAAGTCCTACGAGCAGTACTTC.

This clonotype appeared many times. This chain links TRBV7-8 with TRBJ1-6, with no clear D. CDR1 and CDR2 (germline): SGHVS, FQNEAQ. The CDR3 runs 14 residues. The V end lost 8 bases, the J end lost 9 bases, and 17 bases lay between the germline ends. The CDR3 here is CASRRGSPTSPLHF. In DNA form, the CDR3 reads TGTGCCAGCCGACGGGGATCTCCTACTTCACCCCTCCACTTT.

This clonotype was observed many times. The chain uses TRBV30 and TRBJ1-5; D call uncertain. The germline CDR1 and CDR2 sequences are GTSNPN and SVGIG (reference sequence). The germline V and J ends were trimmed by 5 bases and 5 bases, with 13 bases remaining between them. The CDR3 sequence is 13 residues long. Written as DNA, the CDR3 is TGTGCCTGGGGCAGGATTCGGGATCAGCCCCAGCATTTT. Translation gives CAWGRIRDQPQHF.

This clonotype was seen repeatedly, ten times or more. In DNA, the CDR3 is TGTGCCAGCAGTGCGGACAGTAGCAATCAGCCCCAGCATTTT. Translated: CASSADSSNQPQHF. The rearrangement joins TRBV6-1 to TRBJ1-5, with D possibly being TRBD1 (6 bases). CDR3 length equals 14 residues. The germline CDR1 and CDR2 sequences are MNHNS and SASEGT. V was clipped by 4 bases and J by 0 bases, with 7 bases between them.

The J gene is TRBJ1-5, the V gene TRBV12-3 or TRBV12-4; D perhaps matches TRBD1 (6 bases). V was pared by 5 bases and J by 0 bases, with 14 bases between. This CDR3 comprises 16 residues. CDR3 in DNA: TGTGCCAGCAGTGATATAGGGGGAAATAGCAATCAGCCCCAGCATTTT. Translation: CASSDIGGNSNQPQHF.

This clonotype showed up many times. This rearrangement joins TRBV10-3 to TRBJ2-1; TRBD2 matches at 9 bases. V dropped 0 bases and J dropped 0; count of bases not matched to a gene: 3. Looked up from germline, CDR1 is ENHRY and CDR2 is SYGVKD. The CDR3 is 17 amino acids. CDR3 DNA sequence: TGTGCCATCAGTGAGTCTAGCGGGGGTCGCTCCTACAATGAGCAGTTCTTC. Translation gives CAISESSGGRSYNEQFF.

The sample holds many counts of this clonotype. The V call is TRBV2, the J call TRBJ2-1, with 13 bases fitting TRBD2. Trimming at V came to 6 bases and at J to 6 bases, leaving 5 bases not matched to a gene. This CDR3 spans 15 amino acids. Looked up from germline, CDR1 is SNHLY and CDR2 is FYNNEI. CDR3 region: CASRMTSGGFNEQFF. The CDR3 nucleotides are TGTGCCAGCAGGATGACTAGCGGGGGGTTCAATGAGCAGTTCTTC.

Only a few counts were recorded for this clonotype. Given a much more abundant clone one base away, this may be a read error. This rearrangement joins TRBV3-1 to TRBJ2-7; D call uncertain. V lost 0 bases and J lost 10, with 19 bases in between. There are 15 residues in the CDR3. Germline assignment: CDR1 LGHDT and CDR2 YNNKEL (reference sequence). Here the CDR3 reads CASSQDDGNALLQYF. The CDR3 DNA is TGTGCCAGCAGCCAAGATGATGGCAATGCGTTACTACAGTACTTC.

This clonotype was picked up a small number of times. The chain carries TRBV30 and TRBJ2-7; perhaps TRBD1 as D (5 bases). The CDR3 sequence is 12 residues long. The germline CDR1 and CDR2 sequences are GTSNPN and SVGIG (reference sequence). V was clipped by 0 bases and J by 6 bases, with 9 bases between them. CDR3 nucleotides: TGTGCCTGGAGTGTGGGTAGGGGCGAGCAGTACTTC. Translation: CAWSVGRGEQYF.

This clonotype was seen at least ten times. The genes are TRBV6-5 and TRBJ2-7, with 11 positions matching TRBD1. CDR1 MNHEY and CDR2 SVGAGI come from the germline V gene. Trimming removed 5 bases from V and 4 bases from J; junction bases left unmatched: 7. The CDR3 totals 15 residues. The CDR3 coding sequence is TGTGCCAGCAGTCTACCGGGACAGGGGGAATACGAGCAGTACTTC. Its translation is CASSLPGQGEYEQYF.

Concerning this clonotype: Without the conserved terminal phenylalanine or tryptophan, this CDR3 likely stems from a read error. It is unclear where the CDR3 begins or ends on the DNA, so no DNA is shown, and the CDR3 is as TCRdb lists it. The chain links TRBV12-3 or TRBV12-4 to TRBJ2-1; the D segment call TRBD1 is taken from the table without a DNA check. Termini included, the CDR3 measures 14 amino acids. This CDR3 reads CASSGGQGYNEQIY.

Details on this clonotype: One end of the junction does not line up with germline, which may come from a read error. The chain is built from TRBV5-1 and TRBJ2-7; 8 bases are a match to TRBD2. CDR3 size: 14 residues. Germline V gives CDR1 SGHRS, CDR2 YFSETQ. CDR3 sequence: CASSLGTSRYGQYF. The CDR3 DNA reads TGCGCCAGCAGCTTGGGGACTAGCAGATACGGGCAGTACTTC.

There are many counts of this clonotype. The J gene is TRBJ2-5, the V gene TRBV2; 8 nucleotides line up with TRBD1. V lost 6 bases to trimming and J lost 5 bases; unmatched junction nucleotides: 8. The CDR3 totals 14 residues. Germline V gives CDR1 SNHLY, CDR2 FYNNEI. CDR3 sequence (DNA): TGTGCCAGCAGCACCGACAGGGGTTACGAGACCCAGTACTTC. Its protein is CASSTDRGYETQYF.